Listed here is a single TCR beta chain. As yet, its antigen is unknown. This sequence may be a read error, since a much larger clone differs from it by one base. Thyroid ultrasound, orbital computed tomography, clinical symptoms, and serum thyroxine and TRAb underpinned diagnoses. Trimming removed 4 bases from V and 4 bases from J; junction bases left unmatched: 4. Germline V CDR1 and CDR2: MNHNY, SVGAGI (reference sequence). The CDR3 runs 15 residues. The sample belongs to a study of T cells in Graves' hyperthyroidism and ophthalmopathy. RNA transcripts were the template for amplifying TCR beta CDR3 regions. The study used the HTBI primer set for a first-round RT-PCR of the TCR CDR3. One entry per CDR3 protein results from TCRdb running MiXCR on the multiplex PCR reads. This table holds a few hundred thousand distinct CDR3 sequences, about 45% found once. General observations from the study: Clonotypes that were expanded in thyroid above 0.001 mostly appeared in blood too.

This sequence originates from a woman between 18 and 30 years old with Graves' hyperthyroidism. The chain carries TRBV6-6 and TRBJ2-7, with 13 bases identical to TRBD2. Specimen: peripheral blood or thyroid tissue (not recorded which). As DNA, the CDR3 is TGTGCCAGCAGTTCCGGACTAGCGGGAGAGTACGAGCAGTACTTC. Translating gives CASSSGLAGEYEQYF.